Presented here are 21 T cell receptor beta chains from one specimen sequenced in a study of cytomegalovirus exposure and HLA in healthy donors. Use of 60 Vbeta and 13 Jbeta primers characterized the PCR. The assay was immunoSEQ multiplex PCR, and TCRdb's table has in-frame clones only and misses some. The repertoire holds 200,000 to 250,000 clones, with 70% to 80% as singletons. The sample taken for sequencing was PBMCs. The receptors originated from a woman aged 30 to 39 in good health and CMV-seronegative.

This clone was counted a few times. The chain has TRBV11-3 and TRBJ2-4; 7 bases agree with TRBD1. The germline CDR1 and CDR2 sequences are SGHNT and YENEEA. The V and J ends lost 4 bases and 8 bases, in that order; junction bases with no gene match: 11. This CDR3 spans 15 amino acids. CDR3 region: CASSSRQGRVDIQYF. Here the CDR3 DNA reads TGTGCCAGCAGCTCAAGACAGGGTAGGGTTGACATTCAGTACTTC.

V gene TRBV6-5 combines with J gene TRBJ2-2, with 8 nucleotides matching TRBD1. This CDR3 has 14 residues. The germline CDR1 and CDR2 sequences are MNHEY and SVGAGI. V was clipped by 6 bases and J by 6 bases; unmatched bases: 6. CDR3 bases: TGTGCCAGCAGATTAATACAGGGGGCCGGGGAGCTGTTTTTT. Translation gives CASRLIQGAGELFF.

This clone was recorded once. This chain connects TRBV6-1 to TRBJ1-6, with TRBD1 matching over 7 bases. The germline gives CDR1 MNHNS, CDR2 SASEGT. This CDR3 comprises 12 residues. The trim removed 3 bases at V and 13 bases at J, leaving 3 bases unmatched. The chain's CDR3 is CASSDGTEPLHF. The CDR3 nucleotides read TGTGCCAGCAGTGATGGGACAGAGCCCCTCCACTTT.

The J gene is TRBJ1-1, the V gene TRBV7-8, with D possibly being TRBD1 (6 bases). CDR3 length: 14 residues. Germline lookup yields CDR1 SGHVS and CDR2 FQNEAQ. V was pared by 6 bases and J by 2 bases, with 13 bases between. CDR3 in DNA: TGTGCCAGCAGTCGGGACAAGTTCAACACTGAAGCTTTCTTT. This sequence encodes CASSRDKFNTEAFF.

Comments on this clone: One end of the junction does not line up with germline, which may come from a read error. The V gene is TRBV4-1, the J gene TRBJ2-2, with D possibly TRBD2 on 5 matching bases. In germline, CDR1 is MGHRA, CDR2 YSYEKL. The CDR3 loop spans 15 amino acids. CDR3 in amino acids: CASSHDSTNTGEPFF. The DNA for the CDR3 is TGCGCCAGCAGCCACGACTCTACGAACACCGGGGAGCCGTTTTTT.

This clone was picked up one time. This chain uses TRBV6-5 with TRBJ1-1; D is unresolved. With 6 bases removed from V and 4 bases from J, the gap between germline ends came to 12 bases. There are 13 residues in the CDR3. The germline gives CDR1 MNHEY, CDR2 SVGAGI. CDR3 sequence (DNA): TGTGCCAGCAGGTCGAATGGCGGCACTGAAGCTTTCTTT. Amino acid sequence: CASRSNGGTEAFF.

This clone appeared a single time. The V gene is TRBV6-1, the J gene TRBJ1-1; possible D gene TRBD1, 5 bases. The CDR3 has 11 residues. The V and J ends lost 7 bases and 6 bases respectively, with 9 bases between them. The germline V gene has CDR1 MNHNS and CDR2 SASEGT. The CDR3 region is CASIPRAEAFF. The CDR3 DNA is TGTGCCAGCATCCCCAGGGCTGAAGCTTTCTTT.

This clone came up a few times. The V and J genes are TRBV4-1 and TRBJ1-1; D is unresolved. Looked up from germline, CDR1 is MGHRA and CDR2 is YSYEKL. The CDR3 runs 17 residues. V lost 4 bases and J 1 base, leaving 19 bases between the germline ends. The CDR3 loop is CASSPLANREGNTEAFF. CDR3 DNA: TGCGCCAGCAGCCCTCTGGCAAACCGCGAGGGGAACACTGAAGCTTTCTTT.

This chain uses TRBV7-6 with TRBJ2-5; TRBD2 matches at 16 bases. V shed 5 bases, J shed 0 bases, and the junction held 9 bases outside the gene matches. Germline V CDR1 and CDR2: SGHVS, FNYEAQ. CDR3 length: 19 residues. The CDR3, as DNA: TGTGCCAGCAGCGCGGTCCCGGGACTAGCGGGAGGGAACCAAGAGACCCAGTACTTC. Protein product: CASSAVPGLAGGNQETQYF.

This clone occurred a few times. The V and J genes are TRBV6-1 and TRBJ2-1; perhaps TRBD1 as D (5 bases). V dropped 2 bases and J dropped 6 bases, with 14 bases sitting between them. The CDR3 length is 15 residues. Per germline, CDR1 MNHNS and CDR2 SASEGT. The CDR3 here is CASSENVGRGNEQFF. DNA of the CDR3: TGTGCCAGCAGTGAAAATGTGGGAAGGGGCAATGAGCAGTTCTTC.

This chain links TRBV15 with TRBJ2-7; weak D call: TRBD1 (6 bases). This CDR3 has 15 residues. In germline, CDR1 is LNHNV, CDR2 YYDKDF (reference sequence). V dropped 0 bases and J dropped 3 bases, with 12 bases sitting between them. CDR3 sequence (DNA): TGTGCCACCAGCAGAGATCGCAGGGGATTCTACGAGCAGTACTTC. This gives the protein CATSRDRRGFYEQYF.

This clone was seen just once. Compared with germline, one end of the junction differs, possibly owing to a read error. The chain has TRBV2 and TRBJ2-7, with 9 positions matching TRBD2. Germline V gene data show CDR1 as SNHLY and CDR2 as FYNNEI. This CDR3 has 14 amino acids. CDR3 in amino acids: CASREAGGSYEQYF. The CDR3 nucleotides are TGTGCCAGCAGGGAAGCGGGAGGCTCCTACGAGCAGTACTTC. Complete variable domain (other parts from reference TRBV2 and TRBJ2-7): EPEVTQTPSHQVTQMGQEVILRCVPISNHLYFYWYRQILGQKVEFLVSFYNNEISEKSEIFDDQFSVERPDGSNFTLKIRSTKLEDSAMYFCASREAGGSYEQYFGPGTRLTVT.

V and J are TRBV6-1 and TRBJ2-1, with 10 bases that match TRBD1. The CDR3 has 15 amino acids. The germline V gene has CDR1 MNHNS and CDR2 SASEGT. V trimming: 4 bases; J trimming: 3 bases; junction bases outside the gene matches: 3. The CDR3 loop is CASSGGQGRYNEQFF. Here the CDR3 DNA reads TGTGCCAGCAGTGGGGGACAGGGGCGCTACAATGAGCAGTTCTTC.

The V and J genes are TRBV7-3 and TRBJ2-7, with a tentative D call TRBD2 (6 bases). The CDR3 is made up of 15 amino acids. V gave up 5 bases and J gave up 6 bases, with 20 bases separating them. Per germline, CDR1 SGHTA and CDR2 FQGTGA. The CDR3 DNA is TGTGCCAGCAGCCCGATGCCGACTAGGATGGGCGAGCAGTACTTC. It translates to CASSPMPTRMGEQYF.

The V gene is TRBV27, the J gene TRBJ2-5; D call uncertain. The better agreement between TRBJ2-7 and the DNA end casts doubt on the J call. Germline loops: CDR1 MNHEY, CDR2 SMNVEV (reference sequence). CDR3 length: 15 amino acids. The CDR3 bases are TGTGCCAGCAGTACTAATCCTAACTACTCCTACGAGCAGTACTTC. Protein product: CASSTNPNYSYEQYF.

This chain connects TRBV5-4 to TRBJ1-1, with D uncertain. The CDR3 length is 16 residues. Per germline, CDR1 SGHNT and CDR2 YYREEE (reference sequence). Trimming cost V 2 bases and J 1 base, with 15 bases left between them. The CDR3 nucleotides read TGTGCCAGCAGCTTTCCGGGCCCTGGAGGGAACACTGAAGCTTTCTTT. It specifies CASSFPGPGGNTEAFF.

The chain uses TRBV5-1 and TRBJ2-2; the match to TRBD1 covers 8 bases. CDR3 length: 14 residues. Trimming at V came to 2 bases and at J to 7 bases, leaving 4 bases not matched to a gene. CDR1 is SGHRS, CDR2 YFSETQ, per germline. The CDR3 coding sequence is TGCGCCAGCAGCTTAAGACAGGGGTTCGGGGAGCTGTTTTTT. This codes for CASSLRQGFGELFF.

V usage is TRBV18 and J usage is TRBJ2-2; weak D call: TRBD1 (7 bases). Germline V gene data show CDR1 as KGHSH and CDR2 as LQKENI. This CDR3 is built from 15 residues. V was trimmed by 2 bases and J by 7 bases, leaving 14 bases between them. CDR3 nucleotides: TGTGCCAGCTCACCATCGGGGGACAGCCGCGGGGAGCTGTTTTTT. Its translation: CASSPSGDSRGELFF.

The chain combines TRBV19 with TRBJ1-1; TRBD1 matches 10 bases. V shed 5 bases and J 1 base; nucleotides not matched to a gene: 7. The CDR3 is 16 amino acids. CDR1 and CDR2 (germline): LNHDA, SQIVND (reference sequence). The CDR3 coding sequence is TGTGCCAGTAGTCCCGACAGGGGGCACCCGAACACTGAAGCTTTCTTT. Protein sequence: CASSPDRGHPNTEAFF. The full variable domain, in which reference TRBV19 and TRBJ1-1 provide the parts outside the CDR3, is DGGITQSPKYLFRKEGQNVTLSCEQNLNHDAMYWYRQDPGQGLRLIYYSQIVNDFQKGDIAEGYSVSREKKESFPLTVTSAQKNPTAFYLCASSPDRGHPNTEAFFGQGTRLTVV.

The rearrangement joins TRBV7-6 to TRBJ1-1; D is unclear. The CDR3 contains 14 residues. V was trimmed by 1 base and J by 3 bases, leaving 9 bases between them. CDR1 and CDR2 from the germline V gene are SGHVS and FNYEAQ. CDR3 in amino acids: CASSLGRAHTEAFF. The CDR3 nucleotides are TGTGCCAGCAGCTTAGGGCGGGCCCACACTGAAGCTTTCTTT.

This clone was picked up one time. V is TRBV5-1 and J is TRBJ2-6, with D perhaps matching TRBD2 (5 bases). This CDR3 has 18 residues. Trimming shortened V by 1 base and J by 0 bases, and 14 bases separated the two germline ends. Germline V gives CDR1 SGHRS, CDR2 YFSETQ. For the CDR3, the DNA is TGCGCCAGCAGCTTGTTTTTTTTAGGGAGCTCTGGGGCCAACGTCCTGACTTTC. It yields the protein CASSLFFLGSSGANVLTF.